These 29 T cell receptor beta chains share one sample of origin, sequenced in a study of blood T cell repertoires in COVID-19. Using immunoSEQ multiplex PCR, the repertoire was profiled, and TCRdb retains in-frame clones only, with some absent. The sample shows 150,000 to 200,000 clones, roughly 86% of them seen only once. Sequencing used peripheral blood. Receptors originate from an elderly woman in a cohort sampled during active or convalescent COVID-19.

This chain connects TRBV16 to TRBJ2-5; the D gene is possibly TRBD2 (6 bases). The germline V gene has CDR1 KGHSY and CDR2 FQNENV. V was pared by 4 bases and J by 5 bases, with 14 bases between. The CDR3 covers 14 residues. For the CDR3, the DNA is TGTGCCAGCAGCCGAGGACGTACTAGCGAGACCCAGTACTTC. Its protein product is CASSRGRTSETQYF.

Ten or more counts support this clone. V usage is TRBV11-3 and J usage is TRBJ1-2, with D maybe TRBD1 (6 bases). CDR3 length: 15 amino acids. Trimming took off 5 bases at V and 6 bases at J, with 19 bases between the two ends. Germline CDR1 is SGHNT and CDR2 is YENEEA. CDR3 in DNA: TGTGCCAGCAGCCCCCACCCGAACAGGGCCGATGGCTACACCTTC. Translation gives CASSPHPNRADGYTF.

This clone showed up just once. The chain employs TRBV28 and TRBJ1-2, with D unclear. The CDR3 runs 13 residues. V was cut by 3 bases and J by 5 bases, with 10 bases left in between. Germline values: CDR1 MDHEN, CDR2 SYDVKM. CDR3 in amino acids: CASSLGRSYGYTF. In DNA form, the CDR3 reads TGTGCCAGCAGTTTGGGGAGGTCATATGGCTACACCTTC.

The chain joins TRBV5-5 to TRBJ1-2; no reliable D call. The CDR3 has 16 amino acids. The germline gives CDR1 SGHKS, CDR2 YYEKEE (reference sequence). V lost 3 bases to trimming and J lost 1 base, with 16 bases between them. CDR3 sequence reads: CASSSSTGVNNYGYTF. The CDR3 DNA reads as TGTGCCAGCAGCTCCTCAACGGGTGTTAATAACTATGGCTACACCTTC.

The chain is built from TRBV19 and TRBJ1-5; TRBD1 is a possible D gene (5 bases). Between the trimmed V and J ends, which lost 1 base and 7 bases, there was a span of 14 bases. Germline V gene data show CDR1 as LNHDA and CDR2 as SQIVND (reference sequence). The CDR3 has 15 amino acids. CDR3 coding DNA: TGTGCCAGTAGTATAGGCCTTCAGGGAATCCAGCCCCAGCATTTT. It codes for CASSIGLQGIQPQHF.

This clone was seen a single time. J is TRBJ2-1 and V is TRBV5-1, with TRBD2 matching over 14 bases. Germline CDR1 reads SGHRS; CDR2 reads YFSETQ. The CDR3 totals 17 residues. The ends lost 7 bases at V and 6 bases at J; junction bases unmatched: 12. CDR3 loop: CASGETSGGASGNEQFF. DNA of the CDR3: TGCGCCAGCGGGGAGACTAGCGGGGGGGCGTCTGGCAATGAGCAGTTCTTC.

The sample holds a few counts of this clone. The V and J genes are TRBV19 and TRBJ1-1; maybe TRBD1 (5 bases). The CDR3 contains 14 residues. The germline V and J ends were trimmed by 0 bases and 0 bases, with 5 bases remaining between them. Germline lookup yields CDR1 LNHDA and CDR2 SQIVND (reference sequence). CDR3 bases: TGTGCCAGTAGTATAGAAGGGGTGAACACTGAAGCTTTCTTT. This sequence encodes CASSIEGVNTEAFF.

The rearrangement uses TRBV20-1 and TRBJ2-3; 12 bases agree with TRBD2. The ends lost 3 bases at V and 4 bases at J; junction bases unmatched: 8. The CDR3 is 16 residues long. Germline loops: CDR1 DFQATT, CDR2 SNEGSKA (reference sequence). The CDR3 DNA sequence: TGCAGTGCTAGTCAGACTAGCGGGGGAGTCGCAGATACGCAGTATTTT. Translation gives CSASQTSGGVADTQYF.

V is TRBV29-1 and J is TRBJ1-4, with 9 nucleotides matching TRBD1. Trimming removed 4 bases from V and 7 bases from J; junction bases left unmatched: 7. The germline CDR1 and CDR2 sequences are SQVTM and ANQGSEA. The CDR3 contains 14 residues. The CDR3 protein is CSVAPDRGVEKLFF. CDR3 nucleotide sequence: TGCAGCGTTGCCCCCGACAGGGGGGTTGAAAAACTGTTTTTT.

J is TRBJ1-2 and V is TRBV19; TRBD1 agrees at 7 bases. Germline V CDR1 and CDR2: LNHDA, SQIVND (reference sequence). This CDR3 region has 15 residues. Trimming cost V 3 bases and J 0 bases; bases outside gene matches: 4. The CDR3 here is CASSIWTGANYGYTF. Here the CDR3 DNA reads TGTGCCAGTAGTATCTGGACAGGCGCTAACTATGGCTACACCTTC. Based on the CDR3 plus reference TRBV19 and TRBJ1-2, the full variable domain is DGGITQSPKYLFRKEGQNVTLSCEQNLNHDAMYWYRQDPGQGLRLIYYSQIVNDFQKGDIAEGYSVSREKKESFPLTVTSAQKNPTAFYLCASSIWTGANYGYTFGSGTRLTVV.

The chain is built from TRBV9 and TRBJ2-1; 8 nucleotides match TRBD2. CDR1 is SGDLS, CDR2 YYNGEE, per germline. The CDR3 loop spans 15 amino acids. The V gene end was trimmed by 0 bases and the J gene end by 4 bases; junction bases not matched to a gene: 3. The CDR3 protein is CASSVDGRGYNEQFF. The CDR3 DNA is TGTGCCAGCAGCGTAGACGGGAGGGGTTACAATGAGCAGTTCTTC.

The rearrangement uses TRBV7-8 and TRBJ2-5; TRBD2 matches at 10 bases. Germline CDR1 SGHVS, CDR2 FQNEAQ. The CDR3 extends over 16 amino acids. V trimming: 5 bases; J trimming: 14 bases; junction bases outside the gene matches: 20. The CDR3 DNA is TGTGCCAGCAGCCCCCTTCTGTTCAGCGGGAGGGCCCTGCACTACTTC. It codes for CASSPLLFSGRALHYF.

The chain carries TRBV6-5 and TRBJ1-4, with a tentative D call TRBD1 (6 bases). There are 16 residues in the CDR3. Germline V gives CDR1 MNHEY, CDR2 SVGAGI. The V end was cut by 4 bases, the J end by 8 bases, with 20 bases between. The CDR3 region is CASSSVNRVRGEKLFF. DNA for the CDR3: TGTGCCAGCAGTTCCGTTAACAGGGTGAGGGGGGAAAAACTGTTTTTT.

The rearrangement joins TRBV30 to TRBJ1-2; 7 bases align to TRBD1. The CDR3 contains 13 residues. V lost 3 bases and J lost 6; bases outside the gene matches: 7. Germline values: CDR1 GTSNPN, CDR2 SVGIG (reference sequence). CDR3 nucleotides: TGTGCCTGGAGCCCACAGGGGACGCATGGCTACACCTTC. Translating gives CAWSPQGTHGYTF.

The chain links TRBV5-1 to TRBJ2-6, with D possibly TRBD1 on 6 matching bases. Deletions cut 3 bases from V and 0 bases from J, with 13 bases between. There are 17 residues in the CDR3. CDR1 is SGHRS and CDR2 is YFSETQ in the germline V gene. CDR3 sequence (DNA): TGCGCCAGCAGCTGGTCGACAGGCAGCTCTGGGGCCAACGTCCTGACTTTC. It encodes CASSWSTGSSGANVLTF.

This clone occurred once. The chain links TRBV7-2 to TRBJ1-6, with a tentative D call TRBD1 (5 bases). Trimming took off 3 bases at V and 5 bases at J, with 11 bases between the two ends. Germline V gene data show CDR1 as SGHTA and CDR2 as FQGNSA. CDR3 length: 15 residues. CDR3 bases: TGTGCCAGCAGCTTCGCAGGGAGGAATAATTCACCCCTCCACTTT. Translated, it gives CASSFAGRNNSPLHF.

This CDR3 reads CASSQGRENTQYF. The CDR3 DNA reads TGCGCCAGCAGCCAAGGGAGGGAAAATACGCAGTATTTT. The genes are TRBV4-1 and TRBJ2-3, with D perhaps TRBD2 (6 bases). The CDR3 is made up of 13 amino acids. The V and J ends lost 1 base and 7 bases respectively, with 9 bases between them. Germline values: CDR1 MGHRA, CDR2 YSYEKL.

The chain joins TRBV27 to TRBJ1-5; weak D call: TRBD1 (5 bases). The CDR3 runs 14 residues. Trimming shortened V by 2 bases and J by 7 bases, and 12 bases separated the two germline ends. CDR1 and CDR2 (germline): MNHEY, SMNVEV (reference sequence). DNA for the CDR3: TGTGCCAGCAGTTTAGCCGGGGGAGGCCAGCCCCAGCATTTT. It translates to CASSLAGGGQPQHF.

The J gene is TRBJ1-2, the V gene TRBV24-1, with 7 bases identical to TRBD1. Germline V gene sequence: CDR1 KGHDR, CDR2 SFDVKD. This CDR3 comprises 15 residues. V shed 4 bases and J 2 bases; nucleotides not matched to a gene: 6. The CDR3 DNA follows: TGTGCCACCAGTGAGGGGGCAGGGGGAAACTATGGCTACACCTTC. It specifies CATSEGAGGNYGYTF.

The V gene is TRBV29-1, the J gene TRBJ1-4; tentatively, D is TRBD1 (5 bases). V dropped 6 bases and J dropped 8 bases, with 19 bases sitting between them. Germline CDR1 SQVTM, CDR2 ANQGSEA. The CDR3 length is 14 residues. The CDR3 protein is CSVAPGPGGEKLFF. The CDR3 DNA is TGCAGCGTAGCTCCGGGACCTGGAGGGGAAAAACTGTTTTTT.

This rearrangement joins TRBV27 to TRBJ2-1; D remains unclear. The CDR3 consists of 14 residues. The germline V and J ends were trimmed by 4 bases and 3 bases, with 10 bases remaining between them. Germline V gene sequence: CDR1 MNHEY, CDR2 SMNVEV (reference sequence). In nucleotides, the CDR3 is TGTGCCAGCAGTTGGAGTTCTATCTACAATGAGCAGTTCTTC. It yields the protein CASSWSSIYNEQFF.

The V gene is TRBV9, the J gene TRBJ2-5, with 8 bases identical to TRBD2. Germline V gives CDR1 SGDLS, CDR2 YYNGEE. This CDR3 is built from 15 residues. Trimming at V came to 4 bases and at J to 5 bases, leaving 10 bases not matched to a gene. CDR3 region: CASSPPGGRAETQYF. The DNA of the CDR3 is TGTGCCAGCAGCCCCCCGGGGGGGCGGGCTGAGACCCAGTACTTC.

This clone was seen a few times. The V gene is TRBV11-2, the J gene TRBJ2-7; TRBD2 agrees at 10 bases. Trimming cost V 3 bases and J 6 bases; bases outside gene matches: 5. This CDR3 contains 14 residues. Germline V gene lookup returns CDR1 SGHAT and CDR2 FQNNGV. The CDR3 sequence: CASSFSGRVGEQYV. In DNA form, the CDR3 reads TGTGCCAGCAGCTTCAGCGGGAGGGTAGGCGAGCAGTACGTC.

This clone appeared a few times. J is TRBJ2-2 and V is TRBV24-1; 9 positions match TRBD1. The CDR3 extends over 15 amino acids. The junction had 6 bases not matched to a gene; V was cut back by 7 bases and J by 4 bases. The germline V gene has CDR1 KGHDR and CDR2 SFDVKD. The CDR3 nucleotides read TGTGCCACCAGGGCACAGGGGGCAAGCACCGGGGAGCTGTTTTTT. This encodes CATRAQGASTGELFF.

V is TRBV4-1 and J is TRBJ1-6; D gene ambiguous. CDR1 and CDR2 (germline): MGHRA, YSYEKL. The length of the CDR3 is 15 residues. Trimming shortened V by 1 base and J by 10 bases, and 14 bases separated the two germline ends. The CDR3 DNA follows: TGCGCCAGCAGCCAAGGACTCGGAATATTATCACCCCTCCACTTT. Amino acids: CASSQGLGILSPLHF.

CDR3 sequence: CASQSVGGTIKETQYF. As DNA, the CDR3 is TGTGCCAGTCAGTCGGTCGGCGGAACTATAAAAGAGACCCAGTACTTC. The chain joins TRBV19 to TRBJ2-5; D is undetermined. The germline V gene has CDR1 LNHDA and CDR2 SQIVND (reference sequence). The CDR3 is 16 amino acids. Trimming took 8 bases from V and 3 from J, leaving 22 bases between them. Complete variable domain (other parts from reference TRBV19 and TRBJ2-5): DGGITQSPKYLFRKEGQNVTLSCEQNLNHDAMYWYRQDPGQGLRLIYYSQIVNDFQKGDIAEGYSVSREKKESFPLTVTSAQKNPTAFYLCASQSVGGTIKETQYFGPGTRLLVL.

This chain links TRBV7-2 with TRBJ1-2, with 9 bases that match TRBD1. This CDR3 spans 16 amino acids. V dropped 5 bases and J dropped 4; count of bases not matched to a gene: 11. CDR1 SGHTA and CDR2 FQGNSA come from the germline V gene. CDR3 nucleotides: TGTGCCAGCAGCGTTAAGGGGACAGGGTTTAGCTATGGCTACACCTTC. This translates into CASSVKGTGFSYGYTF.

V is TRBV15 and J is TRBJ2-5, with 14 positions matching TRBD2. CDR3 length equals 16 residues. The ends lost 5 bases at V and 5 bases at J; junction bases unmatched: 7. Per the germline V gene, CDR1 is LNHNV and CDR2 is YYDKDF (reference sequence). CDR3 residues: CATSDGTSGSSETQYF. The CDR3, as DNA: TGTGCCACCAGCGACGGGACTAGCGGGAGTTCTGAGACCCAGTACTTC. The full variable domain, rest sourced from reference TRBV15 and TRBJ2-5, is DAMVIQNPRYQVTQFGKPVTLSCSQTLNHNVMYWYQQKSSQAPKLLFHYYDKDFNNEADTPDNFQSRRPNTSFCFLDIRSPGLGDTAMYLCATSDGTSGSSETQYFGPGTRLLVL.

The rearrangement joins TRBV20-1 to TRBJ2-5; D gene ambiguous. The CDR3 covers 11 residues. V was shortened by 1 base and J by 3 bases, with 3 bases between the two germline ends. Germline V gene data show CDR1 as DFQATT and CDR2 as SNEGSKA (reference sequence). The CDR3 region is CSARAEETQYF. DNA of the CDR3: TGCAGTGCTAGAGCCGAAGAGACCCAGTACTTC.